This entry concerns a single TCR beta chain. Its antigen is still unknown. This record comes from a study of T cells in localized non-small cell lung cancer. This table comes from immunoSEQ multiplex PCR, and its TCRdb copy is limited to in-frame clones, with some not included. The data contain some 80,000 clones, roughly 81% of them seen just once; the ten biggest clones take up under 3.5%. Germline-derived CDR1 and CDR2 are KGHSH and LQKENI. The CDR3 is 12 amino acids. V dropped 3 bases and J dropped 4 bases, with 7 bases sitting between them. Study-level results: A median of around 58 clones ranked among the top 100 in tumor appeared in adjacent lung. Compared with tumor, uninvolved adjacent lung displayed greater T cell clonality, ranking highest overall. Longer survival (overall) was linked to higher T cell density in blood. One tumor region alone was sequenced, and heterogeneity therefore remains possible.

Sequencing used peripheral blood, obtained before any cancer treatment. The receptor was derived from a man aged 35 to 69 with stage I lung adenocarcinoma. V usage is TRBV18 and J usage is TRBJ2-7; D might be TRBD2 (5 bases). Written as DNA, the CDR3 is TGTGCCAGCTCACCGGACTTATACGAGCAGTACTTC. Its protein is CASSPDLYEQYF.